The 18 T cell receptor beta chains given below trace back to one sample, sequenced in a study of type 1 regulatory T cells. TCRdb itself ran the reads through MiXCR, one entry per CDR3 protein. The sample holds about 18,000 distinct CDR3 sequences, 9.5% to 13% seen once. Material: CD4+ T cells, either the whole sample or a sorted fraction (not recorded which). The receptor set was obtained from a human donor in good health.

This clonotype was counted many times. The gene calls are TRBV29-1 and TRBJ2-3; TRBD2 matches at 7 bases. V gave up 5 bases and J gave up 2 bases; unmatched junction bases: 7. This CDR3 is built from 14 residues. Germline loops: CDR1 SQVTM, CDR2 ANQGSEA. The CDR3 spells CSVSKAGNTDTQYF. The CDR3 bases are TGCAGCGTTTCCAAAGCGGGAAACACAGATACGCAGTATTTT.

This clonotype has a count of ten or more. The chain carries TRBV9 and TRBJ2-7, with TRBD1 matching 8 bases. Germline CDR1 SGDLS, CDR2 YYNGEE. V shed 3 bases and J 4 bases; nucleotides not matched to a gene: 6. The CDR3 contains 14 residues. For the CDR3, the DNA is TGTGCCAGCAGCGCCACAGGGGGAGCATACGAGCAGTACTTC. Encoded protein: CASSATGGAYEQYF.

The rearrangement joins TRBV12-3 or TRBV12-4 to TRBJ1-3; weak D call: TRBD1 (6 bases). This CDR3 is 14 amino acids long. V was clipped by 3 bases and J by 4 bases, with 10 bases between them. The chain's CDR3 is CASSFGGAGNTIYF. DNA for the CDR3: TGTGCCAGCAGTTTTGGGGGGGCCGGAAACACCATATATTTT.

In this sample, this clonotype turned up many times. The V call is TRBV2, the J call TRBJ1-2, with a weak D call TRBD1 (5 bases). V lost 8 bases to trimming and J lost 4 bases, with 11 bases between them. Germline V CDR1 and CDR2: SNHLY, FYNNEI. The CDR3 totals 12 residues. The CDR3 nucleotides read TGTGCCAGCTTACAGGAGGCCTATGGCTACACCTTC. Protein product: CASLQEAYGYTF.

In this sample, this clonotype turned up a few times. The rearrangement uses TRBV6-6 and TRBJ2-7; D remains unclear. V shed 6 bases and J shed 6 bases, with 9 bases lying between them. The CDR3 has 11 amino acids. The germline CDR1 and CDR2 sequences are MNHNY and SVGAGI (reference sequence). The CDR3 loop is CASSPQSEQYF. DNA for the CDR3: TGTGCCAGCAGCCCCCAAAGCGAGCAGTACTTC.

This chain links TRBV19 with TRBJ2-5, with D maybe TRBD2 (6 bases). The CDR3 is 14 amino acids. Germline V CDR1 and CDR2: LNHDA, SQIVND (reference sequence). Trimming removed 3 bases at V and 2 bases at J, with 10 bases between. The chain's CDR3 is CASSISGTQETQYF. The CDR3 coding sequence is TGTGCCAGTAGTATCTCGGGGACTCAAGAGACCCAGTACTTC.

This clonotype was detected only a few times. The chain employs TRBV15 and TRBJ2-3, with 9 positions matching TRBD1. Germline V CDR1 and CDR2: LNHNV, YYDKDF (reference sequence). The CDR3 sequence is 16 residues long. With V trimmed by 0 bases and J by 4 bases, 5 bases remained unmatched. CDR3 DNA sequence: TGTGCCACCAGCAGAGATAAGGGACAGGGATCAGATACGCAGTATTTT. Amino acid sequence: CATSRDKGQGSDTQYF.

This clonotype was counted at least ten times. This rearrangement joins TRBV9 to TRBJ1-4, with a tentative D call TRBD1 (5 bases). Trimming pared 0 bases from V and 8 bases from J, leaving 14 bases between. Germline CDR1 is SGDLS and CDR2 is YYNGEE. This CDR3 has 15 amino acids. CDR3 coding DNA: TGTGCCAGCAGCGTAGACGCAGGGCGTCGAGAAAAACTGTTTTTT. It encodes CASSVDAGRREKLFF.

This clonotype was seen only a few times. The rearrangement links TRBV19 to TRBJ2-1; 11 bases are a match to TRBD2. The CDR3 contains 16 residues. V lost 6 bases, J lost 4 bases, and 8 bases stayed unmatched. Germline V CDR1 and CDR2: LNHDA, SQIVND (reference sequence). This CDR3 reads CASRVHSSGGYNEQFF. The DNA of the CDR3 is TGTGCCAGTAGAGTACACTCTAGCGGGGGGTACAATGAGCAGTTCTTC.

V gene TRBV19 combines with J gene TRBJ2-2, with 8 bases aligning to TRBD2. This CDR3 contains 17 residues. The germline CDR1 and CDR2 sequences are LNHDA and SQIVND (reference sequence). With 7 bases clipped from V and 3 bases from J, the junction kept 13 bases outside the gene matches. CDR3 protein: CASTPRASGFDTGELFF. For the CDR3, the DNA is TGTGCCAGTACCCCCCGAGCTAGCGGGTTTGACACCGGGGAGCTGTTTTTT.

This clonotype has a count of ten or more. The V and J genes are TRBV7-8 and TRBJ2-4; D is perhaps TRBD2 (5 bases). The CDR3 is 13 residues long. The germline V and J ends were trimmed by 1 base and 7 bases, with 8 bases remaining between them. Germline values: CDR1 SGHVS, CDR2 FQNEAQ. The CDR3 nucleotides are TGTGCCAGCAGCTTAGAACTAGAGAACATTCAGTACTTC. Encoded protein: CASSLELENIQYF.

This clonotype was observed many times. The chain couples TRBV13 to TRBJ2-7; 10 bases match TRBD2. The CDR3 contains 17 residues. With V trimmed by 1 base and J by 7 bases, 13 bases remained unmatched. Germline V gene data show CDR1 as PRHDT and CDR2 as FYEKMQ (reference sequence). CDR3 bases: TGTGCCAGCAGCTTAGCCCTTGGGACTAGCGTTCTTGGGGAGCAGTACTTC. Translation gives CASSLALGTSVLGEQYF.

The CDR3 DNA is TGTGCCAGCAGTTGGGGCCCTAACTATGGCTACACCTTC. This translates into CASSWGPNYGYTF. The V and J genes are TRBV12-3 or TRBV12-4 and TRBJ1-2, with D tentatively TRBD1 (5 bases). The CDR3 is made up of 13 amino acids. With 4 bases removed from V and 0 bases from J, the gap between germline ends came to 6 bases.

Concerning this clonotype itself: Mismatch with germline at one junction end may stem from a read error. The chain uses TRBV5-1 and TRBJ1-2, with D tentatively TRBD1 (6 bases). The CDR3 consists of 16 residues. CDR1 and CDR2 from the germline V gene are SGHRS and YFSETQ. As DNA, the CDR3 is TGCGCCAGCAGCTTGGAGCACTCCCCGGGGGGCTATGGCTACGCCTTC. Its protein is CASSLEHSPGGYGYAF.

The chain carries TRBV12-3 or TRBV12-4 and TRBJ1-2; 9 bases are shared with TRBD1. The CDR3 sequence is 14 residues long. Unmatched junction bases numbered 9, after V lost 6 bases and J lost 7 bases. This CDR3 reads CASSLLGQGRGYTF. For the CDR3, the DNA is TGTGCCAGCAGCCTCCTGGGACAGGGTCGTGGCTACACCTTC.

There are many counts of this clonotype. V gene TRBV28 combines with J gene TRBJ1-5; D gene unclear. The germline gives CDR1 MDHEN, CDR2 SYDVKM. V was trimmed by 5 bases and J by 5 bases, leaving 4 bases between them. The CDR3 has 11 amino acids. The CDR3 nucleotides are TGTGCCAGCAGTCCTGATCAGCCCCAGCATTTT. Translated, it gives CASSPDQPQHF.

This clonotype showed up many times. The gene calls are TRBV6-2 or TRBV6-3 and TRBJ1-1, with D possibly matching TRBD1 (5 bases). The germline gives CDR1 MNHEY, CDR2 SVGEGT. The CDR3 is 12 residues long. Trimming removed 8 bases from V and 3 bases from J, with 10 bases in between. The CDR3 spells CASWGVDTEAFF. The DNA of the CDR3 is TGTGCCAGCTGGGGGGTAGACACTGAAGCTTTCTTT.

V and J are TRBV25-1 and TRBJ2-1; D remains unclear. Germline CDR1 is MGHDK and CDR2 is SYGVNS. V shed 3 bases and J shed 7 bases, with 4 bases lying between them. CDR3 length: 11 amino acids. In DNA form, the CDR3 reads TGTGCCAGCAGTGATATTAATGAGCAGTTCTTC. Translated: CASSDINEQFF.